This entry is about one T cell receptor beta chain. The antigen is undetermined. CDR3 size: 12 residues. V shed 5 bases and J 7 bases; nucleotides not matched to a gene: 5. Germline V gene sequence: CDR1 MNHEY, CDR2 SVGAGI. The data stem from a study of beta chain features in type 1 diabetes. Findings and caveats of the study: Researchers reported that naive, central memory and Treg TCRB repertoires appeared more similar in patients than in healthy donors.

Expressed TCRB transcripts were sequenced, since all the RNA that had been isolated was reverse transcribed. Using immunoSEQ multiplex PCR, the repertoire was profiled, and TCRdb retains in-frame clones only, with some absent. The sample holds under 950,000 clones; roughly 17% are singletons and the top ten take roughly 0.025%. The V and J genes are TRBV6-5 and TRBJ2-7; 7 bases line up with TRBD1. This TCR came from a woman between 18 and 29 years old in good health. The sequenced sample consisted of naive CD4+ T cells from blood. CDR3 in amino acids: CASSRDRREQYF. In DNA form, the CDR3 reads TGTGCCAGCAGTAGGGACAGACGGGAGCAGTACTTC.